This TCR beta chain was identified in a study of spatial heterogeneity in lung cancer. The overall study: Detection consistently yielded more beta chains than alpha chains. The study, taken as a whole, reports: Tumors with more nonsynonymous mutations had more expanded intratumoral alpha and beta TCRs.

This clonotype was seen ten or more times. The antigen remains undetermined. In germline, CDR1 is DFQATT, CDR2 SNEGSKA (reference sequence). This CDR3 region has 14 residues. V dropped 5 bases and J dropped 7; count of bases not matched to a gene: 8. TCRdb reanalysed the 5' RACE reads using MiXCR and keeps one entry per CDR3 protein. The sample yields 20,000 to 25,000 distinct CDR3 sequences, about 4.3% seen once. Time point in this sample: sample taken at primary tumor resection. Researchers sequenced whole RNA taken from tumor, nontumor lung or frozen PBMC without sorting. The genes are TRBV20-1 and TRBJ2-1; 10 bases map to TRBD1. The TCR originated in a male donor with early-stage non-small cell lung cancer. The material was lung tumor tissue, obtained at surgery. This CDR3 reads CSADRGQGRNEQFF. The CDR3 nucleotides read TGCAGTGCTGACCGGGGACAGGGGAGGAATGAGCAGTTCTTC.